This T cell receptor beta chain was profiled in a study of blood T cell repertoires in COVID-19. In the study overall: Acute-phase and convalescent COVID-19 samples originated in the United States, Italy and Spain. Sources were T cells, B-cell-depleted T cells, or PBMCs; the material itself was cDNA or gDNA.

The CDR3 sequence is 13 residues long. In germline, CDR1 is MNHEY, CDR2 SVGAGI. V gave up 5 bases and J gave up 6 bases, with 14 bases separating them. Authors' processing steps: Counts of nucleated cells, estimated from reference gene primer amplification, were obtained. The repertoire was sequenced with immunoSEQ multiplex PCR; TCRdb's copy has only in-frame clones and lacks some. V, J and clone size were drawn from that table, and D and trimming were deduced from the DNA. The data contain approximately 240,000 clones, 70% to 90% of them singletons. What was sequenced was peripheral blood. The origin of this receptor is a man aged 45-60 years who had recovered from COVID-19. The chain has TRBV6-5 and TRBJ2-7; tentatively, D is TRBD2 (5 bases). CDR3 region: CASSKDSRFEQYF. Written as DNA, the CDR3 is TGTGCCAGCAGTAAGGACTCCAGGTTCGAGCAGTACTTC.